This section outlines one T cell receptor (beta chain) sequence together with its context. This CDR3 spans 13 amino acids. Looked up from germline, CDR1 is SGHTA and CDR2 is FQGNSA. Trimming shortened V by 5 bases and J by 7 bases, and 12 bases separated the two germline ends. This entry is derived from a study of OX40 agonist ivuxolimab in advanced cancers. As for the study in general: Ivuxolimab is an agonistic anti-OX40 (CD134) antibody, and patients were treated with it.

The assay was immunoSEQ multiplex PCR, and TCRdb's table has in-frame clones only and misses some. Of approximately 66,000 clones listed, about 87% were seen once; the top ten hold about 0.6%. The sequenced sample was CD4+ or CD8+ T cells sorted from blood, obtained in a trial of the OX40 agonist ivuxolimab. This TCR derives from an adult with an advanced solid tumor such as melanoma, head and neck, liver or kidney cancer. The chain is built from TRBV7-2 and TRBJ2-4; no clear D gene. CDR3 protein: CASSIEPRNIQYF. As DNA, the CDR3 is TGTGCCAGCAGCATAGAGCCCCGGAACATTCAGTACTTC.